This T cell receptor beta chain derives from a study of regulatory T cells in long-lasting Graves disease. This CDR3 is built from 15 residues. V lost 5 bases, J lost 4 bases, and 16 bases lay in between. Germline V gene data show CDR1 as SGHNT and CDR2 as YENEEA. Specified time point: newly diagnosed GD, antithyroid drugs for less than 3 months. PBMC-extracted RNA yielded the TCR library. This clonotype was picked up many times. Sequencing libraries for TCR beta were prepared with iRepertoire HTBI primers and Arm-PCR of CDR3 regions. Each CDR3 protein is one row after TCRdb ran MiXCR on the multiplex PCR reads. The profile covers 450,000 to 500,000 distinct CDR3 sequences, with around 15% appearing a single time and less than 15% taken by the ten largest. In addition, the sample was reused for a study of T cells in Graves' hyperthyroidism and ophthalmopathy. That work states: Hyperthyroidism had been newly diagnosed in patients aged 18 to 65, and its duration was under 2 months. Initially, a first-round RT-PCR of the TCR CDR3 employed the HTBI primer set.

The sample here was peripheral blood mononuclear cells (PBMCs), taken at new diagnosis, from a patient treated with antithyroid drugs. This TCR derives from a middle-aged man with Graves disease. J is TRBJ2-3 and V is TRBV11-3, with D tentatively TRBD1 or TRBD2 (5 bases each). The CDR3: CASSLGTLVADTQYF. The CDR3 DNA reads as TGTGCCAGCAGCCTCGGGACCCTGGTCGCAGATACGCAGTATTTT.